The 15 T cell receptor beta chains below were found in one sample sequenced in a study of cytomegalovirus exposure and HLA in healthy donors. Primers for the PCR totalled 60 Vbeta and 13 Jbeta. Assay: immunoSEQ multiplex PCR; the TCRdb copy retains only in-frame clones and omits some. This sample has 95,000 to 150,000 clones, with roughly 82% found just once. Sequencing input: PBMCs. The receptor source for this set is a man aged 18-30 years in good health and CMV-seropositive.

The sample holds one count of this clone. The chain links TRBV6-5 to TRBJ1-2, with a possible D match to TRBD1 (6 bases). Germline loops: CDR1 MNHEY, CDR2 SVGAGI. With 8 bases removed from V and 1 base from J, the gap between germline ends came to 11 bases. This CDR3 has 13 amino acids. This CDR3 reads CASSDRDNYGYTF. The CDR3 nucleotides are TGTGCCAGCTCGGACAGAGATAACTATGGCTACACCTTC.

The table lists this clone with a few counts. This chain uses TRBV27 with TRBJ2-2, with D tentatively TRBD1 (6 bases). CDR3 length: 16 amino acids. Trimming took 5 bases from V and 6 from J, leaving 19 bases between them. CDR1 and CDR2 from the germline V gene are MNHEY and SMNVEV (reference sequence). CDR3 nucleotide sequence: TGTGCCAGCAGTCTGTCCCTACAGGGCCGAGCCGGGGAGCTGTTTTTT. It translates to CASSLSLQGRAGELFF.

V usage is TRBV5-1 and J usage is TRBJ1-6; D not certain. This CDR3 comprises 14 residues. V was trimmed by 0 bases and J by 8 bases, leaving 9 bases between them. Germline loops: CDR1 SGHRS, CDR2 YFSETQ. CDR3 coding DNA: TGCGCCAGCAGCTTGGAACAGTCAGATTCACCCCTCCACTTT. Encoded protein: CASSLEQSDSPLHF. Filled out from reference TRBV5-1 and TRBJ1-6, the complete variable domain reads KAGVTQTPRYLIKTRGQQVTLSCSPISGHRSVSWYQQTPGQGLQFLFEYFSETQRNKGNFPGRFSGRQFSNSRSEMNVSTLELGDSALYLCASSLEQSDSPLHFGNGTRLTVT.

The J gene is TRBJ2-7, the V gene TRBV10-3, with D possibly matching TRBD1 (6 bases). The CDR3 runs 14 residues. Trimming pared 2 bases from V and 2 bases from J, leaving 10 bases between. Germline CDR1 reads ENHRY; CDR2 reads SYGVKD. The CDR3 region has the DNA TGTGCCATCAGTGAGCCGGACAGAGCCTACGAGCAGTACTTC. Amino acids: CAISEPDRAYEQYF.

The chain is built from TRBV7-9 and TRBJ1-1; no definite D call. V was pared by 3 bases and J by 0 bases, with 5 bases between. Germline CDR1 is SEHNR and CDR2 is FQNEAQ (reference sequence). This CDR3 has 13 amino acids. The CDR3 sequence is CASSFTVNTEAFF. The CDR3 DNA reads as TGTGCCAGCAGCTTTACGGTGAACACTGAAGCTTTCTTT.

The rearrangement links TRBV11-2 to TRBJ2-1, with D possibly matching TRBD2 (6 bases). The germline CDR1 and CDR2 sequences are SGHAT and FQNNGV. The CDR3 is made up of 16 amino acids. Trimming took 2 bases from V and 4 from J, leaving 15 bases between them. The CDR3 DNA follows: TGTGCCAGCAGCTTACGCGGGATAAGAGGATACAATGAGCAGTTCTTC. This translates into CASSLRGIRGYNEQFF.

The chain combines TRBV6-5 with TRBJ2-5; TRBD1 matches 7 bases. V was pared by 5 bases and J by 1 base, with 7 bases of the junction left unmatched. Germline V gene sequence: CDR1 MNHEY, CDR2 SVGAGI. The CDR3 consists of 15 residues. The chain's CDR3 is CASSARDSRQETQYF. The CDR3 nucleotides read TGTGCCAGCAGTGCGAGGGACAGCCGCCAAGAGACCCAGTACTTC.

This clone occurred a few times. V is TRBV7-2 and J is TRBJ2-7, with D maybe TRBD2 (5 bases). V was pared by 8 bases and J by 1 base, with 12 bases between. The length of the CDR3 is 13 residues. Germline V lookup: CDR1 SGHTA, CDR2 FQGNSA. CDR3 loop: CASRSRGSYEQYF. For the CDR3, the DNA is TGTGCCAGCCGGTCCCGGGGTTCCTACGAGCAGTACTTC.

By share of the sample, this clone is medium-sized. This chain connects TRBV2 to TRBJ1-5; D is unresolved. Trimming shortened V by 4 bases and J by 4 bases, and 11 bases separated the two germline ends. This CDR3 is built from 14 residues. From germline, CDR1 is SNHLY and CDR2 FYNNEI. The CDR3 region has the DNA TGTGCCAGCAGTGCGATAAACGGTAATCAGCCCCAGCATTTT. Protein product: CASSAINGNQPQHF.

This clone appeared a few times. One junction end does not reproduce the germline sequence, and a read error may be involved. The chain carries TRBV7-7 and TRBJ1-1; D remains unclear. The CDR3 has 14 residues. Germline lookup yields CDR1 SSHAT and CDR2 FNYEAQ (reference sequence). This CDR3 is CASSFSHDIPEAFF. DNA for the CDR3: TGTGCTAGCAGCTTTTCCCATGACATCCCTGAAGCTTTCTTT.

The chain links TRBV28 to TRBJ1-6; D is possibly TRBD1 (5 bases). Trimming removed 6 bases at V and 9 bases at J, with 18 bases between. Looked up from germline, CDR1 is MDHEN and CDR2 is SYDVKM. This CDR3 is built from 15 residues. CDR3 DNA: TGTGCCAGCAGGTATCCCGACCTGGGGGGTTCACCCCTCCACTTT. This encodes CASRYPDLGGSPLHF. The variable domain in full, with the rest retrieved from reference TRBV28 and TRBJ1-6, is DVKVTQSSRYLVKRTGEKVFLECVQDMDHENMFWYRQDPGLGLRLIYFSYDVKMKEKGDIPEGYSVSREKKERFSLILESASTNQTSMYLCASRYPDLGGSPLHFGNGTRLTVT.

This chain joins TRBV4-1 and TRBJ2-5, with 8 bases identical to TRBD2. CDR3 length: 16 residues. V dropped 1 base and J dropped 2; count of bases not matched to a gene: 6. Germline assignment: CDR1 MGHRA and CDR2 YSYEKL. This CDR3 reads CASSQASGRSQETQYF. The CDR3 coding sequence is TGCGCCAGCAGCCAAGCCAGCGGGAGAAGTCAAGAGACCCAGTACTTC.

The chain joins TRBV9 to TRBJ2-7; D possibly corresponds to TRBD2 (5 bases). Germline V gene data show CDR1 as SGDLS and CDR2 as YYNGEE. Trimming removed 0 bases from V and 2 bases from J, with 9 bases in between. This CDR3 contains 14 residues. CDR3 sequence: CASSVAGWAYEQYF. CDR3 in DNA: TGTGCCAGCAGCGTAGCGGGATGGGCCTACGAGCAGTACTTC.

As regards this clone: This sample also contains other DNA sequences that code for the same CDR3. This rearrangement joins TRBV5-4 to TRBJ1-2; D unresolved. Trimming removed 8 bases from V and 0 bases from J, with 14 bases in between. There are 14 residues in the CDR3. The germline V gene has CDR1 SGHNT and CDR2 YYREEE (reference sequence). The CDR3 reads CASFDGGANYGYTF. CDR3 nucleotide sequence: TGTGCCAGTTTTGACGGTGGAGCTAACTATGGCTACACCTTC.

The genes are TRBV11-2 and TRBJ2-5, with D possibly being TRBD2 (5 bases). V lost 5 bases and J lost 4, with 14 bases in between. The CDR3 sequence is 14 residues long. CDR1 SGHAT and CDR2 FQNNGV come from the germline V gene. CDR3 in amino acids: CASSIGPGVETQYF. For the CDR3, the DNA is TGTGCCAGCAGCATCGGGCCCGGGGTAGAGACCCAGTACTTC.